The 8 T cell receptor beta chains in this list originate from one sample, sequenced in a study of long-term antiretroviral therapy in people with HIV. An immunoSEQ assay, version v3.0, was performed at survey level. Some clones are missing from TCRdb's copy, which holds only in-frame ones; the method was immunoSEQ multiplex PCR. Here the sample spans approximately 19,000 clones, 79% being singletons. Sequenced material: unsorted PBMCs, taken at the start of antiretroviral therapy, before treatment. These receptor sequences come from a man aged 18 to 30 with HIV.

This chain connects TRBV6-5 to TRBJ2-7; D is unresolved. The length of the CDR3 is 15 residues. Germline values: CDR1 MNHEY, CDR2 SVGAGI. Trimming removed 0 bases from V and 0 bases from J, with 9 bases in between. CDR3 loop: CASSYSGEISYEQYF. DNA of the CDR3: TGTGCCAGCAGTTACTCGGGCGAGATCTCCTACGAGCAGTACTTC.

V is TRBV5-1 and J is TRBJ1-1; D perhaps matches TRBD1 (5 bases). CDR3 length: 15 amino acids. Germline lookup yields CDR1 SGHRS and CDR2 YFSETQ. The ends were cut back, 0 bases at V and 3 bases at J, with 12 bases in the middle. The CDR3 nucleotides are TGCGCCAGCAGCTTGGCCGGCCGGGGGGACACTGAAGCTTTCTTT. It codes for CASSLAGRGDTEAFF.

The rearrangement uses TRBV2 and TRBJ2-7; 10 bases fit TRBD1. From germline, CDR1 is SNHLY and CDR2 FYNNEI. V trimming: 7 bases; J trimming: 7 bases; junction bases outside the gene matches: 13. The length of the CDR3 is 15 residues. CDR3 nucleotide sequence: TGTGCCAGCACGGGAGCGTCCGGGACAGGGGAAGAGCAGTACTTC. Residues: CASTGASGTGEEQYF.

V and J are TRBV7-9 and TRBJ1-2; 9 nucleotides align to TRBD1. This CDR3 is 15 amino acids long. The germline V gene encodes CDR1 SEHNR and CDR2 FQNEAQ (reference sequence). Unmatched junction bases numbered 5, after V lost 5 bases and J lost 1 base. In DNA, the CDR3 is TGTGCCAGCAGCCCGAAGACAGGGGGTAACTATGGCTACACCTTC. Translation gives CASSPKTGGNYGYTF.

The V call is TRBV27, the J call TRBJ2-2; TRBD2 matches 7 bases. CDR3 length: 14 amino acids. CDR1 MNHEY and CDR2 SMNVEV come from the germline V gene (reference sequence). V trimming: 3 bases; J trimming: 4 bases; junction bases outside the gene matches: 2. DNA of the CDR3: TGTGCCAGCAGTTTTGGGGGGGGCACCGGGGAGCTGTTTTTT. It encodes CASSFGGGTGELFF.

This sequence joins TRBV18 and TRBJ1-1; D gene ambiguous. CDR1 and CDR2 (germline): KGHSH, LQKENI. The CDR3 length is 17 residues. The germline V and J ends were trimmed by 3 bases and 1 base, with 18 bases remaining between them. CDR3 sequence: CASSPLSEEGKNTEAFF. The CDR3 nucleotides are TGTGCCAGCTCACCTCTGTCGGAGGAGGGAAAGAACACTGAAGCTTTCTTT. Together with reference TRBV18 and TRBJ1-1, the CDR3 gives the full variable domain: NAGVMQNPRHLVRRRGQEARLRCSPMKGHSHVYWYRQLPEEGLKFMVYLQKENIIDESGMPKERFSAEFPKEGPSILRIQQVVRGDSAAYFCASSPLSEEGKNTEAFFGQGTRLTVV.

V and J are TRBV30 and TRBJ2-7; D is possibly TRBD1 (5 bases). CDR3 length equals 13 residues. Germline V lookup: CDR1 GTSNPN, CDR2 SVGIG (reference sequence). With 0 bases removed from V and 2 bases from J, the gap between germline ends came to 8 bases. The CDR3, as DNA: TGTGCCTGGAGTGTAGTAGGGGCCTACGAGCAGTACTTC. As protein: CAWSVVGAYEQYF.

This clone showed up just a few times. The chain is built from TRBV7-9 and TRBJ2-2; 7 bases map to TRBD2. This CDR3 spans 14 amino acids. Trimming removed 11 bases from V and 2 bases from J; junction bases left unmatched: 8. Looked up from germline, CDR1 is SEHNR and CDR2 is FQNEAQ (reference sequence). The CDR3 DNA reads as TGTGCCGGAACCGAGCGGGACAACACCGGGGAGCTGTTTTTT. It translates to CAGTERDNTGELFF.